This TCR beta chain comes out of a study of cytotoxic CD8 clonotypes in ibrutinib-treated CLL. At the level of the study: Response material was collected after a median around 12 months of treatment, range 6 to 36. When averaged across all of the samples, the counts came to around 260,000 productive templates and 85,000 to 95,000 productive rearrangements.

Sequenced by immunoSEQ multiplex PCR; TCRdb stores in-frame clones only, minus some. This sample yields approximately 190,000 clones, of which around 70% are seen a single time; about 6.4% belongs to the top ten. V was clipped by 0 bases and J by 5 bases, with 7 bases between them. This CDR3 contains 14 residues. The germline CDR1 and CDR2 sequences are SGHNT and YENEEA. This chain links TRBV11-3 with TRBJ2-2; possible D gene TRBD1, 5 bases. This material consisted of PBMCs, taken after 12 months of ibrutinib treatment. The TCR comes from a human donor with chronic lymphocytic leukemia. CDR3 residues: CASSLDRDTGELFF. CDR3 DNA: TGTGCCAGCAGCTTAGACAGGGATACCGGGGAGCTGTTTTTT.